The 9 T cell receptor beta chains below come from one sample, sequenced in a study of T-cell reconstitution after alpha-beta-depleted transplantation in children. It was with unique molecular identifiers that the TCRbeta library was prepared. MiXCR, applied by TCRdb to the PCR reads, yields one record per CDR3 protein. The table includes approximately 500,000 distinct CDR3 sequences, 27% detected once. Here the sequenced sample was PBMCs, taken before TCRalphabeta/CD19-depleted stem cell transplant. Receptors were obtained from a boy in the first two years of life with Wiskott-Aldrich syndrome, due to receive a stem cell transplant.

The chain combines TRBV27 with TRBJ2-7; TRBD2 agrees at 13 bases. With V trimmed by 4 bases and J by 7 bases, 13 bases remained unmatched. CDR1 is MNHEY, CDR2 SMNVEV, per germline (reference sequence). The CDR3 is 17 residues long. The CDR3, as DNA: TGTGCCAGCAGTTGGACTAGCGGGGGCCATCTTTCGGGGGAGCAGTACTTC. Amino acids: CASSWTSGGHLSGEQYF.

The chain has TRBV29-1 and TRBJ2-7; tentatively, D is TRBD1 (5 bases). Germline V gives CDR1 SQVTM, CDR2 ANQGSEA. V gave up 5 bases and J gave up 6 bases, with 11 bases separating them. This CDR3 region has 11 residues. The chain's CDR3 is CSVFTGREQYF. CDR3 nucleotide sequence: TGCAGCGTTTTTACAGGACGCGAGCAGTACTTC.

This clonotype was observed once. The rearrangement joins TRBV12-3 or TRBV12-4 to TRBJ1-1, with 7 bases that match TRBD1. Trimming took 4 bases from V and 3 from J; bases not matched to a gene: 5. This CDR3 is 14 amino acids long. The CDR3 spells CASSSDTGDTEAFF. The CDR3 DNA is TGTGCCAGCAGTTCCGATACAGGGGACACTGAAGCTTTCTTT.

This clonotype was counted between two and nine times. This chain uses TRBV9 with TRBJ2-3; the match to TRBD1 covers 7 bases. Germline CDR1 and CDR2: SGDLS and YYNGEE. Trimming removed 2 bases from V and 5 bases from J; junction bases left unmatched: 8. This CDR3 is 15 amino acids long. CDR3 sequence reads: CASSVSGTVGDTQYF. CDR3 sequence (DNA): TGTGCCAGCAGCGTCTCCGGGACAGTTGGAGATACGCAGTATTTT. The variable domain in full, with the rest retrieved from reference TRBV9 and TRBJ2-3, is DSGVTQTPKHLITATGQRVTLRCSPRSGDLSVYWYQQSLDQGLQFLIQYYNGEERAKGNILERFSAQQFPDLHSELNLSSLELGDSALYFCASSVSGTVGDTQYFGPGTRLTVL.

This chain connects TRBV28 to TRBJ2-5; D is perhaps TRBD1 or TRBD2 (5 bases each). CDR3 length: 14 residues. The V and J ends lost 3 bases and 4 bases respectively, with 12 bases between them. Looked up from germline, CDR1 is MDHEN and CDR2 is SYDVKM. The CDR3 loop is CASSFSFGGETQYF. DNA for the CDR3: TGTGCCAGCAGTTTTAGTTTTGGGGGAGAGACCCAGTACTTC.

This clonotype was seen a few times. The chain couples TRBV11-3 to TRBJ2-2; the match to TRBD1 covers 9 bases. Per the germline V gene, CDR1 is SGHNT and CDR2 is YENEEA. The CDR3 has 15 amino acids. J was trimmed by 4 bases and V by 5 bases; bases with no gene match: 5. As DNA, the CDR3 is TGTGCCAGCAGCCCCACGACAGGGGGCACCGGGGAGCTGTTTTTT. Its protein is CASSPTTGGTGELFF.

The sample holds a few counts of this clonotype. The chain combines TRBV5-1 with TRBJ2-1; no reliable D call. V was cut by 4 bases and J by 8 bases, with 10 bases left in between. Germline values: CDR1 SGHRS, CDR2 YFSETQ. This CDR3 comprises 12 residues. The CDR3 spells CASSPSLDEQFF. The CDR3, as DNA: TGCGCCAGCAGCCCGAGCCTAGATGAGCAGTTCTTC.

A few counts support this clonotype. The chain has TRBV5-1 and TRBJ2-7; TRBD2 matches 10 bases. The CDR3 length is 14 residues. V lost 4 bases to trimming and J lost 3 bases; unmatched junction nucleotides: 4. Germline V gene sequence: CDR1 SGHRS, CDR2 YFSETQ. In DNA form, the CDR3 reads TGCGCCAGCAGCCAACTAGCGGGGCACTACGAGCAGTACTTC. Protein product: CASSQLAGHYEQYF.

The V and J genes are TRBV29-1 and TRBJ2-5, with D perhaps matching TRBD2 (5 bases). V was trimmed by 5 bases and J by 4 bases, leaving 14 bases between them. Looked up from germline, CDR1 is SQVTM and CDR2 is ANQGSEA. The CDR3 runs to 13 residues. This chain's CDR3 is CSVPSGNRETQYF. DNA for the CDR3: TGCAGCGTTCCGTCGGGGAACAGAGAGACCCAGTACTTC.